The rows below give T cell receptor beta chains drawn from one sample of a study of blood T cell repertoires in COVID-19. Profiled with immunoSEQ multiplex PCR; TCRdb holds only in-frame clones, not every one. The sample lists around 170,000 clones, over 70% occurring once. The sequenced sample was peripheral blood. The source is a woman aged 55 to 70 with acute or convalescent COVID-19. The CDR3 runs from the conserved cysteine through the conserved F or W. D genes are given only for firm matches.

j_call | cdr3_length | v_call | d_call | cdr3_aa | cdr3_nt
TRBJ1-1 | 16 | TRBV7-3 | TRBD1 | CASSSKTGGGNTEAFF | TGTGCCAGCAGCTCGAAAACAGGGGGCGGGAACACTGAAGCTTTCTTT
TRBJ1-3 | 16 | TRBV9 | . | CASSTSNRHSGNTIYF | TGTGCCAGCAGCACGTCGAACAGGCACTCTGGAAACACCATATATTTT
TRBJ1-1 | 16 | TRBV18 | TRBD1 | CASSPRTTGGDTEAFF | TGTGCCAGCTCACCACGGACAACAGGGGGAGACACTGAAGCTTTCTTT
TRBJ2-6 | 16 | TRBV27 | . | CASSFLDTSGANVLTF | TGTGCCAGCAGTTTTCTGGACACCTCTGGGGCCAACGTCCTGACTTTC
TRBJ1-4 | 15 | TRBV24-1 | . | CATSDSSGGDEKLFF | TGTGCCACCAGTGATTCCAGTGGAGGTGATGAAAAACTGTTTTTT
TRBJ2-6 | 18 | TRBV5-4 | TRBD1 | CASSSTGTGESGANVLTF | TGTGCCAGCAGCTCAACCGGGACAGGGGAATCTGGGGCCAACGTCCTGACTTTC
TRBJ2-7 | 15 | TRBV18 | . | CASSPAGLGNYEQYF | TGTGCCAGCTCACCAGCGGGACTGGGTAATTACGAGCAGTACTTC
TRBJ1-5 | 17 | TRBV19 | . | CASSIGPGERFNQPQHF | TGTGCCAGTAGTATTGGCCCAGGGGAGAGGTTCAATCAGCCCCAGCATTTT
TRBJ1-1 | 18 | TRBV4-3 | TRBD1 | CASSQDWDRGVGNTEAFF | TGCGCCAGCAGCCAAGATTGGGACAGGGGGGTGGGGAACACTGAAGCTTTCTTT
TRBJ1-6 | 16 | TRBV3-1/TRBV3-2 | . | CASSQRTVAGGSPLHF | TGTGCCAGCAGCCAACGGACAGTCGCCGGGGGGTCACCCCTCCACTTT
TRBJ1-2 | 18 | TRBV7-2 | . | CASSLVRLVQGPIYGYTF | TGTGCCAGCAGCTTAGTTCGGTTAGTTCAGGGCCCTATCTATGGCTACACCTTC
TRBJ2-7 | 15 | TRBV5-1 | TRBD2 | CASSLGQRGPTEQYF | TGCGCCAGCAGCTTGGGTCAGCGGGGGCCGACCGAGCAGTACTTC
TRBJ1-2 | 14 | TRBV29-1 | TRBD1 | CSAWSRDSRYGYTF | TGCAGCGCATGGAGCCGGGACAGCAGATATGGCTACACCTTC
TRBJ2-7 | 13 | TRBV5-1 | . | CASSLVQNYEQYF | TGCGCCAGCAGCTTGGTCCAAAACTACGAGCAGTACTTC